The sequence of this T cell receptor (beta chain) was determined in a study of cytomegalovirus exposure and HLA in healthy donors. Study in general: A later analysis reported the 100 to 150 validation repertoires used the same platform as the roughly 700 first-cohort repertoires.

General study findings and limits: The majority of TCR sequences were rare, yet some public TCRs appeared in many donors.

Concerning this clone: Its antigen remains unknown.

V dropped 0 bases and J dropped 8 bases, with 14 bases sitting between them. CDR3 length equals 15 residues. From germline, CDR1 is SGHRS and CDR2 YFSETQ. The protocol was immunoSEQ multiplex PCR, while the TCRdb copy is restricted to in-frame clones and leaves out a portion. Of tens of thousands of clones listed, roughly 93% are singletons. The sample comprised PBMCs. The source of this sequence is a woman aged 25-40 years in good health and CMV-seronegative. The chain couples TRBV5-1 to TRBJ1-4; the D gene is possibly TRBD1 (5 bases). CDR3 in DNA: TGCGCCAGCAGCTTGGGCGGGGCCAACGGCGAAAAACTGTTTTTT. Its protein product is CASSLGGANGEKLFF.